This T cell receptor beta chain was obtained from a study of blood T cell repertoires in COVID-19. The overall study: PBMCs, B-cell-depleted T cells, or T cells provided the cDNA or gDNA that made up the material.

This table comes from immunoSEQ multiplex PCR, and its TCRdb copy is limited to in-frame clones, with some not included. The sample holds about 270,000 clones, 86% seen once. The CDR3 extends over 14 amino acids. Germline V gives CDR1 KGHSH, CDR2 LQKENI. J was trimmed by 6 bases and V by 5 bases; bases with no gene match: 8. This rearrangement joins TRBV18 to TRBJ2-5; 8 bases agree with TRBD1. The material sequenced was PBMCs or T cells enriched from blood (not recorded which). The sequence derives from a woman in her late teens or twenties who had recovered from COVID-19. CDR3 nucleotides: TGTGCCAGCTCAGACCGGACAGGGCCCAAGACCCAGTACTTC. Translated, it gives CASSDRTGPKTQYF.